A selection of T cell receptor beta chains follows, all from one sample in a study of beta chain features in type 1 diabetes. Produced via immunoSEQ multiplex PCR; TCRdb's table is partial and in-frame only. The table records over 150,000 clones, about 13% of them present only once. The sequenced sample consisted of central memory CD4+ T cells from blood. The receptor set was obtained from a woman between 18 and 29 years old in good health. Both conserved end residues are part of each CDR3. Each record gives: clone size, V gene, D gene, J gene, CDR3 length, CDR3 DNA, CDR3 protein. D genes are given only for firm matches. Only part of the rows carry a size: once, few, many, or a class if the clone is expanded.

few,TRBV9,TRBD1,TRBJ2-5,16,TGTGCCAGCAGCCTATATGGGACAGGGGCTCGAGAGACCCAGTACTTC,CASSLYGTGARETQYF
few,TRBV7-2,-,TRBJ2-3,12,TGTGCCAGCGGGAGTGAGACAGATACGCAGTATTTT,CASGSETDTQYF
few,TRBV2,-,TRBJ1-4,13,TGTGCCAGCACAGGGTTGTCTAATGAAAAACTGTTTTTT,CASTGLSNEKLFF
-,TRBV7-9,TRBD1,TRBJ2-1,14,TGTGCCAGCAGCTCTGAGGGACAGGGAGTGGAGCAGTTCTTC,CASSSEGQGVEQFF
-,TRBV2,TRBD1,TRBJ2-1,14,TGTGCCAGCAGGGAGGGACAGGGGGTGAGTGAGCAGTTCTTC,CASREGQGVSEQFF
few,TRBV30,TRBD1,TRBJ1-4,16,TGTGCCTGGAGTTGGGGACAGGGGTTTCGTAATGAAAAACTGTTTTTT,CAWSWGQGFRNEKLFF
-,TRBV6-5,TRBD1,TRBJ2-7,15,TGTGCCAGCAGACCTTCGACAGGGAGCTCCTACGAGCAGTACTTC,CASRPSTGSSYEQYF
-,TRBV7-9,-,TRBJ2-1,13,TGTGCCAGACCCTGGGGGCGGGAGAATGAGCAGTTCTTC,CARPWGRENEQFF
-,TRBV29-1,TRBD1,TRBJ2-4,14,TGCAGCGTTGGGGTGGGGGGACAGGGGGACATTCAGTACTTC,CSVGVGGQGDIQYF
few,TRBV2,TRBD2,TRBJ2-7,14,TGTGCCAGCAGGCCCGGGACTAGCGGGTACGAGCAGTACTTC,CASRPGTSGYEQYF
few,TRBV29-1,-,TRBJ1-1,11,TGCAGCGTTGGACAGAACACTGAAGCTTTCTTT,CSVGQNTEAFF
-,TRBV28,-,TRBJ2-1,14,TGTGCCAGCAGTTTGCCAGGGTCCTACAATGAGCAGTTCTTC,CASSLPGSYNEQFF
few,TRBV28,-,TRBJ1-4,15,TGTGCCAGCAGTCCCCTGGACAGCGCTAATGAAAAACTGTTTTTT,CASSPLDSANEKLFF
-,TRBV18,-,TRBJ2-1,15,TGTGCCAGCTCACCCCAGTGGGAAGCGGCCAATGAGCAGTTCTTC,CASSPQWEAANEQFF
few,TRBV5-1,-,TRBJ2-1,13,TGCGCCAGCAGCTCAACAGACAAGAATGAGCAGTTCTTC,CASSSTDKNEQFF
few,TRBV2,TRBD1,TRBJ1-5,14,TGTGCCAGCAGTGACGACAGGGGCAATCAGCCCCAGCATTTT,CASSDDRGNQPQHF
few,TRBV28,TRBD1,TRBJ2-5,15,TGTGCCAGCAGTTCCCCTGGGACAGGGCAAGAGACCCAGTACTTC,CASSSPGTGQETQYF
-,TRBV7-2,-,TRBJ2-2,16,TGTGCCAGCAGCTCTCAACCGACAGGACCTGCGGGGGAGCTGTTTTTT,CASSSQPTGPAGELFF
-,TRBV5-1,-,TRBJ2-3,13,TGCGCCAGCAGCAAGGCGGCTGACGGTACGCAGTATTTT,CASSKAADGTQYF
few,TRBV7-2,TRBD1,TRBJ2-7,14,TGTGCCAGCAGCTCCGTCCAACAGGGGTACGAGCAGTACTTC,CASSSVQQGYEQYF
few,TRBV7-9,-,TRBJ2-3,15,TGTGCCAGCAGCTTAGCGGGCGTCAGCACAGATACGCAGTATTTT,CASSLAGVSTDTQYF
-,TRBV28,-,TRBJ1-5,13,TGTGCCAGCAATAGCGGGGAGGCCCGGCCCCAGCATTTT,CASNSGEARPQHF
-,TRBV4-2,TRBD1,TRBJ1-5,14,TGTGCCAGCAGCCCCGGACAGGGGGAACAGCCCCAGCATTTT,CASSPGQGEQPQHF
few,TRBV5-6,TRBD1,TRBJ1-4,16,TGTGCCAGCAGCCGAAACCCCGGACAGGGGGGTGAAAAACTGTTTTTT,CASSRNPGQGGEKLFF
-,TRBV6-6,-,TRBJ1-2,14,TGTGCCAGCAGTTACGTAACAGCGGGCACTGGCTACACCTTC,CASSYVTAGTGYTF
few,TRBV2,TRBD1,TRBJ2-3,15,TGTGCCAGCAGAGATCGACAGGGCGGGCCAGATACGCAGTATTTT,CASRDRQGGPDTQYF
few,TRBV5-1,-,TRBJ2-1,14,TGCGCCAGCAGCTTGTGGACTTTTGACAATGAGCAGTTCTTC,CASSLWTFDNEQFF
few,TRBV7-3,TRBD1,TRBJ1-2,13,TGTGCCAGCAGCTTAAGCCGACAGGGTCCCTACACCTTC,CASSLSRQGPYTF
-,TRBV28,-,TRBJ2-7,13,TGTGCCAGCAGCTTGGGCACCCGGTACGAGCAGTACTTC,CASSLGTRYEQYF
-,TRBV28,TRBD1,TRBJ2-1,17,TGTGCCAGCAGCCCACCAGGGACAGCGGCTTTGTACAATGAGCAGTTCTTC,CASSPPGTAALYNEQFF
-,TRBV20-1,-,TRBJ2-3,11,TGCAGTCCCGGGAACCCAGATACGCAGTATTTT,CSPGNPDTQYF
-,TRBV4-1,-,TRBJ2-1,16,TGCGCCAGCAGCCAAGAATGGCTTCACTCCTACAATGAGCAGTTCTTC,CASSQEWLHSYNEQFF